This T cell receptor (beta chain) is drawn from a study of response to subunit inactivated influenza vaccine. This CDR3 region has 18 residues. J gave up 6 bases and V 2 bases, and 17 bases lay outside the gene matches. Per germline, CDR1 LGHNA and CDR2 YSLEER. From the RT-PCR reads, TCRdb called clonotypes with MiXCR, one entry per CDR3 protein. The sample has hundreds of thousands of distinct CDR3 sequences, about 7.6% seen once. Study-level findings and limits: Authors suggested seasonal influenza vaccinations each recruit few new T cells.

This clonotype occurred a few times. Its antigen is not known. The V and J genes are TRBV4-3 and TRBJ2-7; 9 bases fit TRBD2. This clonotype was sampled from a man between 50 and 69 years old who received an inactivated influenza vaccine. Specimen: PBMCs from blood, collected 23 months after vaccination. CDR3 region: CASSQKIYSGGGFGEQYF. CDR3 in DNA: TGCGCCAGCAGCCAAAAAATCTATAGCGGGGGAGGATTCGGCGAGCAGTACTTC.